This T cell receptor beta chain was captured by sequencing in a study of blood T cell repertoires in COVID-19. About the research overall: The United States, Italy and Spain supplied acute and convalescent COVID-19 samples. T cells, B-cell-depleted T cells, or PBMCs supplied cDNA or gDNA.

In the original processing: Estimates of nucleated cell counts were drawn from the amplification of reference gene primers. The assay was immunoSEQ multiplex PCR, and TCRdb's table has in-frame clones only and misses some. For V, J and clone size, that table is used; D and trimming come from the DNA. The sample has roughly 49,000 clones, roughly 90% seen once. Material: peripheral blood. This TCR was recovered from a woman older than 75 with acute or convalescent COVID-19.

The CDR3: CASSSTSDHEQYF. CDR3 nucleotides: TGTGCCAGCAGCTCCACTAGCGATCACGAGCAGTACTTC. This sequence joins TRBV7-2 and TRBJ2-7; 7 bases fit TRBD2. This CDR3 comprises 13 residues. V lost 4 bases and J lost 5; bases outside the gene matches: 5. CDR1 SGHTA and CDR2 FQGNSA come from the germline V gene.